Listed here are 8 T cell receptor beta chains from one sample, sequenced in a study of blood T cells in healthy people across ages. Primed by a sample-barcoded 5' primer and a J-beta primer mix, a second PCR proceeded for about 7 to 12 cycles. TCRdb reprocessed the 5' RACE reads via MiXCR and lists one record per CDR3 protein. The table includes about 970,000 distinct CDR3 sequences, just over 50% detected once. The sample was blood. These receptors were obtained from a woman between 55 and 75 years old in good health.

This clonotype turned up a few times. This chain links TRBV10-3 with TRBJ1-5; D uncertain. Trimming cost V 5 bases and J 7 bases, with 12 bases left between them. This CDR3 spans 13 amino acids. In germline, CDR1 is ENHRY, CDR2 SYGVKD. The CDR3 DNA follows: TGTGCCATCAGTATTAGCCCCGGACAGCCCCAGCATTTT. It encodes CAISISPGQPQHF.

V gene TRBV7-2 combines with J gene TRBJ2-4, with TRBD1 matching over 8 bases. The DNA end is a closer match to TRBJ2-7, so the J assignment may be wrong. Germline CDR1 SGHTA, CDR2 FQGNSA. The CDR3 sequence is 14 residues long. CDR3 amino acids: CASSSAGQAYEQYF. CDR3 bases: TGTGCCAGCAGCTCTGCGGGACAGGCCTACGAGCAGTACTTC.

The chain joins TRBV27 to TRBJ2-6; no reliable D call. Trimming took off 7 bases at V and 0 bases at J, with 10 bases between the two ends. CDR3 length equals 15 residues. The germline V gene encodes CDR1 MNHEY and CDR2 SMNVEV (reference sequence). As DNA, the CDR3 is TGTGCCAGCACCAAGTATTCCTCTGGGGCCAACGTCCTGACTTTC. Translated: CASTKYSSGANVLTF.

The chain couples TRBV4-1 to TRBJ2-7; 10 bases agree with TRBD1. The CDR3 is 16 amino acids. J lost 7 bases, V lost 0 bases, and 9 bases had no gene match. Germline CDR1 MGHRA, CDR2 YSYEKL. The CDR3 nucleotides are TGCGCCAGCAGCCAAGATGGTGGGACAGGGGTTTCTGAGCAGTACTTC. The encoded protein is CASSQDGGTGVSEQYF.

In this sample, this clonotype turned up a few times. The J gene is TRBJ2-5, the V gene TRBV27; D is ambiguous. Germline loops: CDR1 MNHEY, CDR2 SMNVEV (reference sequence). The ends were cut back, 5 bases at V and 3 bases at J, with 13 bases in the middle. CDR3 length: 14 amino acids. The CDR3 nucleotides read TGTGCCAGCAGTCCCCGAGGTTGGGAAGAGACCCAGTACTTC. Its protein is CASSPRGWEETQYF.

As for this clonotype: Sequence at one end of the junction differs from germline and may be a read error. The chain joins TRBV7-2 to TRBJ2-7, with unresolved D. The CDR3 is 13 residues long. Germline V gene data show CDR1 as SGHTA and CDR2 as FQGNSA. The CDR3 coding sequence is TGTGCCAGCAGCCTATGGAATTTCTACGAGAAGTACTTC. Translated: CASSLWNFYEKYF.

This clonotype occurred a few times. This chain joins TRBV18 and TRBJ2-1; a possible D gene is TRBD2 (5 bases). Trimming took 3 bases from V and 6 from J, leaving 21 bases between them. The CDR3 is made up of 17 amino acids. Germline lookup yields CDR1 KGHSH and CDR2 LQKENI. Here the CDR3 reads CASSPSAILVPSNEQFF. In nucleotides, the CDR3 is TGTGCCAGCTCACCTTCTGCTATACTAGTCCCATCCAATGAGCAGTTCTTC.

DNA of the CDR3: TGTGCCAGTGACGTAGGTGTGGCGCGGCAGTACTTC. Protein sequence: CASDVGVARQYF. This rearrangement joins TRBV6-1 to TRBJ2-7; D call uncertain. CDR3 length: 12 amino acids. V shed 9 bases and J shed 9 bases, with 18 bases lying between them. CDR1 and CDR2 from the germline V gene are MNHNS and SASEGT.